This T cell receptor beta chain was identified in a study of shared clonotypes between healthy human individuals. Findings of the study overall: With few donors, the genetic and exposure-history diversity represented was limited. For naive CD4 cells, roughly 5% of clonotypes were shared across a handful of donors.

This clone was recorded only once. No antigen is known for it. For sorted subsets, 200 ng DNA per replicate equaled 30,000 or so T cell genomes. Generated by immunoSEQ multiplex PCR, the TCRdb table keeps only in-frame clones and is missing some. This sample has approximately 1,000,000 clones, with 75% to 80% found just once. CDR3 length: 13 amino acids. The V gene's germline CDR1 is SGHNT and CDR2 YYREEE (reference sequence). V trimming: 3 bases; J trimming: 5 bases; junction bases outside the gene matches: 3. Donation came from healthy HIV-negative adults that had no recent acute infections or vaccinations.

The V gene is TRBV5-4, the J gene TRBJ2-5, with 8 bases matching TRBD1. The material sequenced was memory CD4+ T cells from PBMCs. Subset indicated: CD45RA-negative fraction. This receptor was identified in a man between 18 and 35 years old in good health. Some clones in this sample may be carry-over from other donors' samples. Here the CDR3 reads CASSWTGRETQYF. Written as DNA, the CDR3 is TGTGCCAGCAGCTGGACAGGGCGGGAGACCCAGTACTTC. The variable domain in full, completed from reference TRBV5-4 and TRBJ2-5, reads ETGVTQSPTHLIKTRGQQVTLRCSSQSGHNTVSWYQQALGQGPQFIFQYYREEENGRGNFPPRFSGLQFPNYSSELNVNALELDDSALYLCASSWTGRETQYFGPGTRLLVL.